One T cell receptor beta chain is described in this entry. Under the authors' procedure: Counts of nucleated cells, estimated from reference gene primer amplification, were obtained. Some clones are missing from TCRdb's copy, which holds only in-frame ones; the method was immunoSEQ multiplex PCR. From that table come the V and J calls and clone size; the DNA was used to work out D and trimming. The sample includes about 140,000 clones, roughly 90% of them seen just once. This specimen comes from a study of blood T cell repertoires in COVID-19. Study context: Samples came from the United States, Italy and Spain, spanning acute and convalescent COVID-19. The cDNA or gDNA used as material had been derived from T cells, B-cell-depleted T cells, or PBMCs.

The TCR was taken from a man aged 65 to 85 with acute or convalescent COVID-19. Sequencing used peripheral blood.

CDR3 nucleotide sequence: TGTGCCAGCTCACCAGAGGGCCTTACCCGTGGCTACACCTTC. It translates to CASSPEGLTRGYTF. This chain connects TRBV18 to TRBJ1-2; D gene uncertain. This CDR3 contains 14 residues. The germline CDR1 and CDR2 sequences are KGHSH and LQKENI. V was cut by 2 bases and J by 7 bases, with 14 bases left in between. Looking up the rest from reference TRBV18 and TRBJ1-2 gives the full variable domain: NAGVMQNPRHLVRRRGQEARLRCSPMKGHSHVYWYRQLPEEGLKFMVYLQKENIIDESGMPKERFSAEFPKEGPSILRIQQVVRGDSAAYFCASSPEGLTRGYTFGSGTRLTVV.